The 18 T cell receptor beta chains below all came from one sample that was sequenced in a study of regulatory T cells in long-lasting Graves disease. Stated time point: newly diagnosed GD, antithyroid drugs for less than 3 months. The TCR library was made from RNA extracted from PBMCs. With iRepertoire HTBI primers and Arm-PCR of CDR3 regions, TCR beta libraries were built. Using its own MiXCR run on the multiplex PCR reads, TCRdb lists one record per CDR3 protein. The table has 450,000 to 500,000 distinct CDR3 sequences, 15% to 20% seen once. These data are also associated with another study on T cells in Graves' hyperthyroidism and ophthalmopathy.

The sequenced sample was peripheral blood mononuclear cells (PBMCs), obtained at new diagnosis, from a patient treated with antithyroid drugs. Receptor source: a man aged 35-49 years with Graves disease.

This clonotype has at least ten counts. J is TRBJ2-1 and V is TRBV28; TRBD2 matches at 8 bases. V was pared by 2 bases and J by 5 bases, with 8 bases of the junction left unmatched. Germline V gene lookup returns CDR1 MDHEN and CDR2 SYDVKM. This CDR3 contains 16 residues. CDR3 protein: CASSLEGLGVNNEQFF. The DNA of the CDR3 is TGTGCCAGCAGTTTAGAGGGACTAGGAGTGAACAATGAGCAGTTCTTC. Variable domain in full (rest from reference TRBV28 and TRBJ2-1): DVKVTQSSRYLVKRTGEKVFLECVQDMDHENMFWYRQDPGLGLRLIYFSYDVKMKEKGDIPEGYSVSREKKERFSLILESASTNQTSMYLCASSLEGLGVNNEQFFGPGTRLTVL.

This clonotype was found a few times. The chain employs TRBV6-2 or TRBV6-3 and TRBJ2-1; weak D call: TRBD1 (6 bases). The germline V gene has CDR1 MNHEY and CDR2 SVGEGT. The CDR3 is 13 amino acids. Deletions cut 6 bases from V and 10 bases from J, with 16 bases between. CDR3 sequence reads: CASSSQPRGEQFF. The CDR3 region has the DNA TGTGCCAGCAGCTCCCAGCCGAGGGGGGAGCAGTTCTTC.

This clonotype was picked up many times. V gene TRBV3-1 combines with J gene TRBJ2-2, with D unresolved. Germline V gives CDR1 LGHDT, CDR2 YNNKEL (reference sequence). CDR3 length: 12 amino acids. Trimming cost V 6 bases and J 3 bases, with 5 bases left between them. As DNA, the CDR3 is TGTGCCAGCAGTCCCTACACCGGGGAGCTGTTTTTT. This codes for CASSPYTGELFF.

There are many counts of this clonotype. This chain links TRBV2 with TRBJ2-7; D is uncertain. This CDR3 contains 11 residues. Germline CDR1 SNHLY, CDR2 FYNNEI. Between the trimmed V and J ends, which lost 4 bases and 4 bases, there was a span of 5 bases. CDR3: CASSVGYEQYF. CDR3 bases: TGTGCCAGCAGTGTGGGGTACGAGCAGTACTTC.

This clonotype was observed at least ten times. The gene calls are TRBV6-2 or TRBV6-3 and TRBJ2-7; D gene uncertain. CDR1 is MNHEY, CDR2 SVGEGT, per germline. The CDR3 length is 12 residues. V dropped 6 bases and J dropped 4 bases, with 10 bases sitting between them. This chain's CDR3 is CASSTDGYEQYF. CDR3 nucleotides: TGTGCCAGCAGCACGGACGGTTACGAGCAGTACTTC.

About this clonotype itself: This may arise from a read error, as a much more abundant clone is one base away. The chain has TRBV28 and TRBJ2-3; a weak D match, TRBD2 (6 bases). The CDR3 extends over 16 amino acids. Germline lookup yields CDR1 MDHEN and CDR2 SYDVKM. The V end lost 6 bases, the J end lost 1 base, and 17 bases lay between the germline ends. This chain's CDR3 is CASSSPPGSGTDTQYF. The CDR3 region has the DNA TGTGCCAGCAGCAGCCCACCCGGGAGTGGCACAGATACGCAGTATTTT.

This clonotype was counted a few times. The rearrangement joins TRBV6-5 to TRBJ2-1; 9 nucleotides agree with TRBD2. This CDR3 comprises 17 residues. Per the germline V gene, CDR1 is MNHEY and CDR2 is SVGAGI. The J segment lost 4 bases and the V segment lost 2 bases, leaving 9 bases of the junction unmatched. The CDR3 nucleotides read TGTGCCAGCAGTTACCCAGGGGGGGCGGGAGGGTACAATGAGCAGTTCTTC. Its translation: CASSYPGGAGGYNEQFF.

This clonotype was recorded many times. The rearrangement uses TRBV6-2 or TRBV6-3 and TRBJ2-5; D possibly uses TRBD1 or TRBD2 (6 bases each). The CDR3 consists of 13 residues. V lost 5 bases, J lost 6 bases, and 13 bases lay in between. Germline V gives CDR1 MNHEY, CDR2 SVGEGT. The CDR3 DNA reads TGTGCCAGCAGTCTGGGGGGCAGGAAGACCCAGTACTTC. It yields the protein CASSLGGRKTQYF.

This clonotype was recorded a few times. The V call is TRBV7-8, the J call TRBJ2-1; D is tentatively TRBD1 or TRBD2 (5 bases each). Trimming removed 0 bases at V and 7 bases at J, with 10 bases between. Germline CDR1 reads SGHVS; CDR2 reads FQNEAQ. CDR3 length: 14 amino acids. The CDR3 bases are TGTGCCAGCAGCTTAGCGCTTTGGGGGAATGAGCAGTTCTTC. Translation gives CASSLALWGNEQFF.

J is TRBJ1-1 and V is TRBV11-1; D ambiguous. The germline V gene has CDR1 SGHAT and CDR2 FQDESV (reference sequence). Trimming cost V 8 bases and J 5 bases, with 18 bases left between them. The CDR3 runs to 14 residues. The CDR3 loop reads CASSPPRLRTEAFF. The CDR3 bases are TGTGCCAGCTCCCCCCCCAGGCTGAGGACTGAAGCTTTCTTT.

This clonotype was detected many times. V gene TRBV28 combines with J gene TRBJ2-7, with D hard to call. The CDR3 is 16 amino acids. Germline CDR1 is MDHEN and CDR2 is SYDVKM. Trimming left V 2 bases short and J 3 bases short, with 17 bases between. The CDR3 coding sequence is TGTGCCAGCAGTTTAAGCCCTGACTGGAAGTTCTACGAGCAGTACTTC. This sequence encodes CASSLSPDWKFYEQYF.

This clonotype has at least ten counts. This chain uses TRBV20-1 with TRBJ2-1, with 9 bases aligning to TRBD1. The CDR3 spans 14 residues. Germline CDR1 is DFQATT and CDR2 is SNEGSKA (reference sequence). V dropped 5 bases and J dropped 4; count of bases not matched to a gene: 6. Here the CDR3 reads CSAVAGTGYNEQFF. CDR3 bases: TGCAGTGCTGTCGCCGGGACAGGGTACAATGAGCAGTTCTTC.

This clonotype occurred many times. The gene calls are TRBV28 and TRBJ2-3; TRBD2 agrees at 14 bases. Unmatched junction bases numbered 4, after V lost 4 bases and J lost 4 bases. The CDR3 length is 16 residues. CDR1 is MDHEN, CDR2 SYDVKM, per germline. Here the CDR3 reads CASSSGTSGRADTQYF. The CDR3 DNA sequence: TGTGCCAGCAGTTCCGGGACTAGCGGGAGAGCAGATACGCAGTATTTT.

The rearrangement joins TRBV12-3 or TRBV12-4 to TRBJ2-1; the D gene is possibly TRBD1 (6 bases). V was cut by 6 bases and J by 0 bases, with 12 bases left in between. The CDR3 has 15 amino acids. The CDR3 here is CASSLDRNSYNEQFF. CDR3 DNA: TGTGCCAGCAGCTTGGACAGAAACTCCTACAATGAGCAGTTCTTC.

CDR3 sequence (DNA): TGTGCCAGCAGCCCAACCTGGGGGAACGGGGAGCTGTTTTTT. Amino acids: CASSPTWGNGELFF. The chain employs TRBV7-3 and TRBJ2-2; D tentatively reads TRBD1 or TRBD2 (5 bases each). Trimming cost V 5 bases and J 7 bases, with 14 bases left between them. Germline lookup yields CDR1 SGHTA and CDR2 FQGTGA. The CDR3 is 14 amino acids. Combining the CDR3 with reference TRBV7-3 and TRBJ2-2 gives the whole variable domain GAGVSQTPSNKVTEKGKYVELRCDPISGHTALYWYRQSLGQGPEFLIYFQGTGAADDSGLPNDRFFAVRPEGSVSTLKIQRTERGDSAVYLCASSPTWGNGELFFGEGSRLTVL.

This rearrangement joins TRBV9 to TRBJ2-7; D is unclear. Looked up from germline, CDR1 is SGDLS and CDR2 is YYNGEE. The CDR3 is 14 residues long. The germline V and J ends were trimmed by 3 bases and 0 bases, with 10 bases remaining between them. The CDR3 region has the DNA TGTGCCAGCAGCGGTCAGGCGAACTCCTACGAGCAGTACTTC. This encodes CASSGQANSYEQYF.

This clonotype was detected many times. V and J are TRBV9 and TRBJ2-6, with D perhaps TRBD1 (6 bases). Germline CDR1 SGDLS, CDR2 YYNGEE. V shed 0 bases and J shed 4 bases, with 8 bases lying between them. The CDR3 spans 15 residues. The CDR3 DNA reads TGTGCCAGCAGCGTAGGGGGGCCCGGGGCCAACGTCCTGACTTTC. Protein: CASSVGGPGANVLTF. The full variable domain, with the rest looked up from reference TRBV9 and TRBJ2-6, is DSGVTQTPKHLITATGQRVTLRCSPRSGDLSVYWYQQSLDQGLQFLIQYYNGEERAKGNILERFSAQQFPDLHSELNLSSLELGDSALYFCASSVGGPGANVLTFGAGSRLTVL.

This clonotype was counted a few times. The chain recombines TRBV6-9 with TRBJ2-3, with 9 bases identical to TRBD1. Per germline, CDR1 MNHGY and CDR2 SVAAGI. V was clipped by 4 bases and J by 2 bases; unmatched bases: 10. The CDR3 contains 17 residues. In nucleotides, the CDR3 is TGTGCCAGCAGTTTTTCCGGGGACAGGGCCATCACAGATACGCAGTATTTT. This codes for CASSFSGDRAITDTQYF.